This T cell receptor beta chain emerged from a study of T-cell reconstitution after alpha-beta-depleted transplantation in children. General study points: High day-60 TCRbeta diversity in some patients came from surviving recipient T cells and thymic progenitors. Expanded graft clones, several hundred of them, were reportedly the source of alpha-beta T cells about two months after transplant. T cells produced anew were the main source of T-cell counts and diversity one year after transplant.

The CDR3 contains 13 residues. Germline CDR1 MNHNY, CDR2 SVGAGI (reference sequence). Trimming cost V 5 bases and J 6 bases, with 10 bases left between them. Molecular barcoding with unique molecular identifiers was used for the TCRbeta library. TCRdb re-called the PCR reads through MiXCR, storing one row per CDR3 protein. The data hold about 200,000 distinct CDR3 sequences, with 5% to 6.5% observed a single time. This clonotype was seen repeatedly, ten times or more. Its antigen is undetermined. The sample consisted of PBMCs, taken before TCRalphabeta/CD19-depleted stem cell transplant. V usage is TRBV6-6 and J usage is TRBJ2-2; no clear D gene. The source is a girl under three years old with combined immunodeficiency, due to receive a stem cell transplant. The CDR3 region is CASSPRMPGELFF. CDR3 DNA sequence: TGTGCCAGCAGTCCCCGTATGCCCGGGGAGCTGTTTTTT.